This T cell receptor beta chain was recorded in a study of T cell changes during pregnancy in multiple sclerosis. This clone showed up just once. Method: immunoSEQ multiplex PCR; TCRdb's copy keeps in-frame clones and lacks some. The sample holds about 53,000 clones, 90% seen once. V was pared by 8 bases and J by 8 bases, with 9 bases between. The germline V gene encodes CDR1 MNHEY and CDR2 SMNVEV (reference sequence). This CDR3 has 11 residues. This specimen consisted of CD8+ T cells from peripheral blood mononuclear cells, obtained before pregnancy. The sequence was collected from a female donor with multiple sclerosis, enrolled in a pregnancy study. This chain uses TRBV27 with TRBJ2-2; possible D gene TRBD2, 7 bases. The CDR3: CASRGAGELFF. CDR3 coding DNA: TGTGCCAGCCGGGGGGCTGGGGAGCTGTTTTTT.